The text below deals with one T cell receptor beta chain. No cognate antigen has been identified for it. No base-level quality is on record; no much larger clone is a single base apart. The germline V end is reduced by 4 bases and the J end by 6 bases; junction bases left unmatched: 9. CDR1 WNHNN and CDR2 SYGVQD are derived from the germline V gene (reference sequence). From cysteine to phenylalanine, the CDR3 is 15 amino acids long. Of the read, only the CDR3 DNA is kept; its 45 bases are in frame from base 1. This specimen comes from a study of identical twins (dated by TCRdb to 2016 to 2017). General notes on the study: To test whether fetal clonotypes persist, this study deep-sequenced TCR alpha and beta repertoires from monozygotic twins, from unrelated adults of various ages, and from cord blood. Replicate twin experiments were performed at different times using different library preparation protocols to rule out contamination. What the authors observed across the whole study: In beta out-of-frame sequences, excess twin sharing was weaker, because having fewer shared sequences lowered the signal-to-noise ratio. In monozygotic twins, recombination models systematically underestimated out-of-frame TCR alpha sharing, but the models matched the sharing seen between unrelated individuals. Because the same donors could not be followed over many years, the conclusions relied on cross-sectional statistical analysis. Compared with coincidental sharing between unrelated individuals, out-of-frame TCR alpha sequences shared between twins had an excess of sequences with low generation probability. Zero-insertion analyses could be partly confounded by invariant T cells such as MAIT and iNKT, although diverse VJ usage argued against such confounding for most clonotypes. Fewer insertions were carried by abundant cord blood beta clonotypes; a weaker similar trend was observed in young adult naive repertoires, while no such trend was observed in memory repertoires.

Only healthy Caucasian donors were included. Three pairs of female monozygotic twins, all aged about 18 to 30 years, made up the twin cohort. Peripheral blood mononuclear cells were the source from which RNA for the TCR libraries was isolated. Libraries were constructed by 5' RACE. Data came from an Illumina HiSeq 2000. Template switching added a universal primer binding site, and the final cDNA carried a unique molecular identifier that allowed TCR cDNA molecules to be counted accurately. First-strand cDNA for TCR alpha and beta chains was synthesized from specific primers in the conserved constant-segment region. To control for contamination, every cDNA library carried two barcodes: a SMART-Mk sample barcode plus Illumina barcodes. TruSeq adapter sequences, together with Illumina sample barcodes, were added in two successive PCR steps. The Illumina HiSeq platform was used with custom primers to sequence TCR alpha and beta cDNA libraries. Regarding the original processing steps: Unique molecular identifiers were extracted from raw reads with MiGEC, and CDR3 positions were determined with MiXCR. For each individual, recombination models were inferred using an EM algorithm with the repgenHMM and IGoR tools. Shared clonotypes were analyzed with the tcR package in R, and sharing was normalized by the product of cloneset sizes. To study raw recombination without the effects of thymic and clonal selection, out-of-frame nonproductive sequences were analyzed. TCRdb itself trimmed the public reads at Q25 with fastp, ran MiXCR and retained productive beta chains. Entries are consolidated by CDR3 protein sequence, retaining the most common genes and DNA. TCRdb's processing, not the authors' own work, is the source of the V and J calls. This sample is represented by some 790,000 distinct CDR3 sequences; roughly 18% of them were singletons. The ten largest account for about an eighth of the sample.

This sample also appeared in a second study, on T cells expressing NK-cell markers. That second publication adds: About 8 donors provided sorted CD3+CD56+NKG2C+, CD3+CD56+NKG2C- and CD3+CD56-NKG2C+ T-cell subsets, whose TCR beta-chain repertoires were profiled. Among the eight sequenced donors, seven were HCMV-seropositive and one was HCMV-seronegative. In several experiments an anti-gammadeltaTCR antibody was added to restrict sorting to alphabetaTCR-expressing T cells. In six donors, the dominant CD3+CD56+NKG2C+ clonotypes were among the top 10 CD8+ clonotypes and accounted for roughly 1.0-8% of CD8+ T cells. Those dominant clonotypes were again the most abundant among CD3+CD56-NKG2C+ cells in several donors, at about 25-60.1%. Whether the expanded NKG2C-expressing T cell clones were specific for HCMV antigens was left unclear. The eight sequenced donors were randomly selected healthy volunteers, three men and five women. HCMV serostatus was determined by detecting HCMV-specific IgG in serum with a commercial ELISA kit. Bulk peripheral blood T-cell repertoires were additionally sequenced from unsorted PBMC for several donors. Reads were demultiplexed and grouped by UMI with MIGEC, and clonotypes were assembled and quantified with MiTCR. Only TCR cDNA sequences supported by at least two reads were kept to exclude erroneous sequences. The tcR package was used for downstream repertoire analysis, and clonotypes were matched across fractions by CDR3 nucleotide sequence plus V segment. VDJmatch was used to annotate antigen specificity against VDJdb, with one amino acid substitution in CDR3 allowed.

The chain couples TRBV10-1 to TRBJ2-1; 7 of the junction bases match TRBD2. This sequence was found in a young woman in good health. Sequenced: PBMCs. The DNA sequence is TGCGCCAGCAGTGTTACTAGCGCAAATTGCAATGAGCAGTTCTTC. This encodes CASSVTSANCNEQFF.